This TCR beta chain derives from a study of blood T cell repertoires in COVID-19. As for the study in general: Sites across the United States, Italy and Spain contributed samples from acute and convalescent COVID-19. T cells, B-cell-depleted T cells, or PBMCs supplied cDNA or gDNA.

Per germline, CDR1 SGHAT and CDR2 FQNNGV. Losses at the gene ends were 0 bases for V and 5 bases for J; bases not matched to a gene: 7. This CDR3 has 16 amino acids. Per the authors' pipeline: Estimated nucleated cell counts came from reference gene primer amplification. Only in-frame clones appear in the TCRdb table, and some are missing; sequencing was by immunoSEQ multiplex PCR. The V and J calls and the clone size are those of that table, but D and trimming were determined from the DNA. The sample includes just over 300,000 clones, 75% to 90% of them seen just once. Residents of 24 US areas, aged roughly 18 to 89 years, made up the participants.

The chain joins TRBV11-2 to TRBJ2-5; 9 nucleotides agree with TRBD2. Material: PBMCs or T cells enriched from blood (not recorded which). The receptor comes from a woman aged 35 to 49 who had recovered from COVID-19. The CDR3 DNA is TGTGCCAGCAGCTTAGATCGGCTAGCGGGGCCTGAGACCCAGTACTTC. This translates into CASSLDRLAGPETQYF.